These T cell receptor beta chains were read from a single sample in a study of OX40 agonist ivuxolimab in advanced cancers. Profiling relied on immunoSEQ multiplex PCR, and the TCRdb table lists in-frame clones only, not all of them. The sample gives some 66,000 clones, more than 70% of which show up once; approximately 0.25% is in the top ten. The source material was CD4+ or CD8+ T cells sorted from blood, sampled in a trial of the OX40 agonist ivuxolimab. The receptor set was obtained from an adult with an advanced solid tumor such as melanoma, head and neck, liver or kidney cancer. Each CDR3 is given with its conserved first and last residue. Only part of the rows carry a size: once, few, many, or a class if the clone is expanded.

J: TRBJ2-7; V: TRBV10-3; size: NA; CDR3: CAISSTRTSGASSYEQYF
J: TRBJ2-1; V: TRBV2; size: NA; CDR3: CASSERVYNEQFF
J: TRBJ2-2; V: TRBV6-1; size: few; CDR3: CASRTGLAATGELFF
J: TRBJ2-7; V: TRBV28; size: NA; CDR3: CASRVQGGAYEQYF
J: TRBJ2-1; V: TRBV10-2; size: NA; CDR3: CASRDPAGNYNEQFF
J: TRBJ2-1; V: TRBV7-7; size: NA; CDR3: CASSLGLAGGPSYNEQFF
J: TRBJ1-2; V: TRBV5-8; size: NA; CDR3: CASSLSTGYTF
J: TRBJ2-1; V: TRBV9; size: NA; CDR3: CASSVGGSKNEQFF
J: TRBJ2-7; V: TRBV4-1; size: once; CDR3: CASSQDRAHSSYEQYF
J: TRBJ2-5; V: TRBV25-1; size: NA; CDR3: CASSELLGGTQYF
J: TRBJ2-7; V: TRBV6-5; size: NA; CDR3: CASSYFGGHYEQYF
J: TRBJ2-1; V: TRBV4-2; size: NA; CDR3: CASSQVGTSGRNEQFF
J: TRBJ2-3; V: TRBV5-6; size: NA; CDR3: CASGRTSTDTQYF
J: TRBJ2-2; V: TRBV7-2; size: NA; CDR3: CASRPTRGSRTGELFF
J: TRBJ2-5; V: TRBV7-6; size: NA; CDR3: CASSSYSGGVTETQYF
J: TRBJ2-3; V: TRBV6-5; size: NA; CDR3: CASSYLAGADTQYF
J: TRBJ2-7; V: TRBV18; size: NA; CDR3: CASSSKQGSYEQYF
J: TRBJ1-2; V: TRBV4-2; size: NA; CDR3: CASSQVGPDYGYTF
J: TRBJ1-3; V: TRBV7-9; size: NA; CDR3: CASSPPGRNTIYF
J: TRBJ2-4; V: TRBV5-1; size: NA; CDR3: CASSLAVSSGPQAKNIQYF
J: TRBJ1-2; V: TRBV11-2; size: NA; CDR3: CASSLDRGRGYTF
J: TRBJ2-7; V: TRBV6-5; size: NA; CDR3: CASSSFNEQYF
J: TRBJ2-3; V: TRBV5-1; size: NA; CDR3: CASSLSTGTDTQYF
J: TRBJ2-7; V: TRBV4-1; size: NA; CDR3: CASSQFQGIVSSYEQYF
J: TRBJ2-5; V: TRBV7-8; size: NA; CDR3: CASSLGLLAGVETQYF
J: TRBJ2-7; V: TRBV7-2; size: NA; CDR3: CASSLGYGGEREQYF
J: TRBJ1-1; V: TRBV7-2; size: NA; CDR3: CATGHPNTEAFF
J: TRBJ1-3; V: TRBV7-3; size: NA; CDR3: CASSPTASGNTIYF